This note documents a single T cell receptor (beta chain) sequence. As yet, its antigen is unknown. Germline V gene lookup returns CDR1 SGHAT and CDR2 FQDESV (reference sequence). V gave up 5 bases and J gave up 0 bases; unmatched junction bases: 14. The CDR3 length is 20 residues. This sample is part of a study of response to subunit inactivated influenza vaccine. MiXCR, run by TCRdb on the RT-PCR reads, gives a single entry per CDR3 protein. Here the sample spans about 190,000 distinct CDR3 sequences, approximately 15% being singletons. Study-wide results and limits: With each seasonal influenza vaccination, the authors suggested, few new T cells are recruited.

This chain joins TRBV11-1 and TRBJ2-2; 11 positions agree with TRBD2. This receptor was obtained from a man aged 50 to 59 who received an inactivated influenza vaccine. Sequencing used CD8+ T cells sorted from PBMCs, obtained less than 6 days after vaccination. The CDR3 protein is CASSQGKTSGEPPNTGELFF. The CDR3, as DNA: TGTGCCAGCAGCCAAGGCAAGACTAGCGGGGAACCCCCGAACACCGGGGAGCTGTTTTTT.